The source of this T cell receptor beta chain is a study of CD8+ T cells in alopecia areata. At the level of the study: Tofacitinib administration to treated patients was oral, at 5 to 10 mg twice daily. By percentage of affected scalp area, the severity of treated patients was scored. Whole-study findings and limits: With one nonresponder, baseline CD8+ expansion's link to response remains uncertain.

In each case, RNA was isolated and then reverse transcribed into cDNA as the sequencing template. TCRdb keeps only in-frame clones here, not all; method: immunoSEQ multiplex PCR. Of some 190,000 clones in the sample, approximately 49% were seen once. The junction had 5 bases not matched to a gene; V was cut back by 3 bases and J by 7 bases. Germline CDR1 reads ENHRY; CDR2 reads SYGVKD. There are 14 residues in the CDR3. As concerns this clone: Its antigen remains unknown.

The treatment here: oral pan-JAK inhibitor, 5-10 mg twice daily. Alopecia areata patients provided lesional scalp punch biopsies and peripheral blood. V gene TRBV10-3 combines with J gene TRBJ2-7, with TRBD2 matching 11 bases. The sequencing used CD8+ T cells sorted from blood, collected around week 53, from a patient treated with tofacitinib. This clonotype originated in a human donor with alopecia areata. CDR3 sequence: CAISELAGVLEQYF. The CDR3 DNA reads TGTGCCATCAGTGAACTAGCGGGGGTTTTAGAGCAGTACTTC.